This T cell receptor beta chain was recorded in a study of T cell responses to AZD1222 COVID-19 vaccine. The study's findings and limits: Of spike-specific TCRs, nearly half reportedly target regions left unmutated in variants.

Here immunoSEQ multiplex PCR was the method, and the copy in TCRdb shows in-frame clones only, minus some. The sample yields 70,000 or so clones, over 75% seen once. Trimming pared 5 bases from V and 8 bases from J, leaving 13 bases between. Germline loops: CDR1 MNHEY, CDR2 SVGAGI. The CDR3 consists of 13 residues. A few counts support this clone. Its antigen is still unknown. Here the sequenced sample was peripheral blood, taken on day 0 of AZD1222 vaccination. V and J are TRBV6-5 and TRBJ1-5, with a tentative D call TRBD1 (6 bases). This sequence was found in an adult in good health. The CDR3 bases are TGTGCCAGCAGTCCCCCCGGGGGCAAGCCCCAGCATTTT. Translation: CASSPPGGKPQHF.